The 9 T cell receptor beta chains presented below share a single source sample, sequenced in a study of blood T cell repertoires in COVID-19. Data came from immunoSEQ multiplex PCR; TCRdb stores just in-frame clones and leaves some out. This sample carries under 30,000 clones, just over 90% of them seen once, and the ten largest clones take around 2.4%. Sequencing was carried out using peripheral blood. The receptors originated from a man aged 45-65 years with active COVID-19.

This clone was detected only once. The chain has TRBV18 and TRBJ2-7; 9 positions agree with TRBD2. Germline loops: CDR1 KGHSH, CDR2 LQKENI. The CDR3 contains 15 residues. V lost 2 bases and J lost 5; bases outside the gene matches: 7. This chain's CDR3 is CASSPGRGGINEQYF. The CDR3 region has the DNA TGTGCCAGCTCACCAGGGCGGGGGGGGATCAACGAGCAGTACTTC.

CDR3 amino acids: CASSLSKGLAGPSISYEQYF. CDR3 coding DNA: TGCGCCAGCAGCCTCTCCAAAGGACTAGCGGGTCCGTCAATTTCCTACGAGCAGTACTTC. The V call is TRBV5-1, the J call TRBJ2-7; 11 bases fit TRBD2. The J segment lost 1 base and the V segment lost 4 bases, leaving 19 bases of the junction unmatched. This CDR3 is built from 20 residues. Germline CDR1 and CDR2: SGHRS and YFSETQ.

V gene TRBV28 combines with J gene TRBJ1-5; 8 bases match TRBD1. The germline V gene has CDR1 MDHEN and CDR2 SYDVKM. The CDR3 covers 18 residues. Trimming removed 6 bases from V and 0 bases from J; junction bases left unmatched: 13. CDR3 bases: TGTGCCAGCAGAAACTCAGACGCAGGGGGCCTTAGCAATCAGCCCCAGCATTTT. Amino acids: CASRNSDAGGLSNQPQHF.

This chain connects TRBV13 to TRBJ2-1; 7 bases align to TRBD1. The germline V gene encodes CDR1 PRHDT and CDR2 FYEKMQ (reference sequence). CDR3 size: 15 residues. J gave up 3 bases and V 4 bases, and 6 bases lay outside the gene matches. The CDR3 region has the DNA TGTGCCAGCAGCTCGGGACAGAACCACTACAATGAGCAGTTCTTC. This codes for CASSSGQNHYNEQFF.

The chain recombines TRBV5-6 with TRBJ1-5; 7 bases agree with TRBD1. This CDR3 has 16 amino acids. J lost 5 bases, V lost 0 bases, and 8 bases had no gene match. Germline CDR1 and CDR2: SGHDT and YYEEEE. Written as DNA, the CDR3 is TGTGCCAGCAGCTTGGCCACACAGGGGCCATATCAGCCCCAGCATTTT. As protein: CASSLATQGPYQPQHF.

This chain links TRBV19 with TRBJ2-3, with 7 bases that match TRBD2. Trimming took 2 bases from V and 1 from J; bases not matched to a gene: 3. The CDR3 runs to 15 residues. Germline CDR1 is LNHDA and CDR2 is SQIVND (reference sequence). CDR3 coding DNA: TGTGCCAGTAGTATACAGGGAGGGGGCACAGATACGCAGTATTTT. Its translation is CASSIQGGGTDTQYF.

This chain connects TRBV9 to TRBJ2-2; unclear D gene. CDR1 and CDR2 from the germline V gene are SGDLS and YYNGEE. V lost 4 bases and J lost 6, with 10 bases in between. CDR3 length equals 13 residues. The CDR3: CASSTRVAGELFF. In nucleotides, the CDR3 is TGTGCCAGCAGCACTCGGGTGGCCGGGGAGCTGTTTTTT.

This rearrangement joins TRBV2 to TRBJ2-7, with D possibly being TRBD1 (5 bases). This CDR3 has 12 amino acids. CDR1 is SNHLY and CDR2 is FYNNEI in the germline V gene. V was trimmed by 8 bases and J by 5 bases, leaving 13 bases between them. As DNA, the CDR3 is TGTGCCAGCGGTAGACAGCCCCACGAGCAGTACTTC. Its protein is CASGRQPHEQYF.

This chain connects TRBV18 to TRBJ1-1; D gene uncertain. CDR3 size: 15 residues. From germline, CDR1 is KGHSH and CDR2 LQKENI. V lost 0 bases and J 4 bases, leaving 12 bases between the germline ends. The CDR3 sequence is CASSPPFPSGTEAFF. In DNA form, the CDR3 reads TGTGCCAGCTCACCACCGTTCCCTTCAGGCACTGAAGCTTTCTTT. The whole variable domain, remainder taken from reference TRBV18 and TRBJ1-1, is NAGVMQNPRHLVRRRGQEARLRCSPMKGHSHVYWYRQLPEEGLKFMVYLQKENIIDESGMPKERFSAEFPKEGPSILRIQQVVRGDSAAYFCASSPPFPSGTEAFFGQGTRLTVV.